Each of the 12 T cell receptor beta chains below was sequenced from the same sample in a study of blood T cells in healthy people across ages. A second PCR, run for roughly 7 to 12 cycles, used a sample-barcoded 5' primer plus a J-beta primer mix. MiXCR, run by TCRdb on the 5' RACE reads, gives a single entry per CDR3 protein. Of around 1,000,000 distinct CDR3 sequences listed, 35% to 45% are singletons. Material for sequencing was blood. The origin of the receptors is a man between 18 and 29 years old in good health.

V and J are TRBV27 and TRBJ2-5, with D hard to call. This CDR3 is built from 16 residues. The V gene lost 3 bases and the J gene lost 10 bases, with 24 bases spanning the gap. Germline V gene sequence: CDR1 MNHEY, CDR2 SMNVEV (reference sequence). For the CDR3, the DNA is TGTGCCAGCAGTTTGAGACAAGGGATTACAAGAGATATCCAGTACTTC. Encoded protein: CASSLRQGITRDIQYF.

CDR3 bases: TGTGCCAGCAGCTCTCAAGGGGGGATAGCAAATCAGCCCCAGCATTTT. It codes for CASSSQGGIANQPQHF. This chain connects TRBV7-2 to TRBJ1-5; D possibly corresponds to TRBD1 (6 bases). CDR3 length: 16 residues. Germline CDR1 and CDR2: SGHTA and FQGNSA. V was cut by 4 bases and J by 4 bases, with 17 bases left in between.

This clonotype was found a few times. J is TRBJ2-2 and V is TRBV7-3; 11 nucleotides align to TRBD1. Germline CDR1 is SGHTA and CDR2 is FQGTGA. The length of the CDR3 is 15 residues. The V and J ends lost 4 bases and 6 bases, in that order; junction bases with no gene match: 4. CDR3 loop: CASSSDRGLSGELFF. CDR3 in DNA: TGTGCCAGCAGCTCGGACAGGGGGCTGTCCGGGGAGCTGTTTTTT.

This clonotype turned up a few times. The rearrangement uses TRBV27 and TRBJ1-6; 7 nucleotides line up with TRBD1. Unmatched junction bases numbered 7, after V lost 5 bases and J lost 6 bases. Germline CDR1 MNHEY, CDR2 SMNVEV (reference sequence). The CDR3 has 15 residues. CDR3 sequence: CASSMIGTANSPLHF. For the CDR3, the DNA is TGTGCCAGCAGTATGATTGGGACAGCTAATTCACCCCTCCACTTT.

The chain links TRBV7-3 to TRBJ2-3; D gene uncertain. In germline, CDR1 is SGHTA, CDR2 FQGTGA. V gave up 4 bases and J gave up 7 bases, with 12 bases separating them. The CDR3 is made up of 13 amino acids. The CDR3 DNA follows: TGTGCCAGCAGCTCGAAGGGTTCAAATACGCAGTATTTT. It translates to CASSSKGSNTQYF.

The chain employs TRBV7-2 and TRBJ1-4; maybe TRBD1 (6 bases). The CDR3 length is 15 residues. The germline V and J ends were trimmed by 4 bases and 7 bases, with 16 bases remaining between them. Germline V gives CDR1 SGHTA, CDR2 FQGNSA. The CDR3 loop reads CASSSRTASFEKLFF. The CDR3 DNA is TGTGCCAGCAGCTCCCGGACAGCCAGTTTTGAAAAACTGTTTTTT. Complete variable domain (other parts from reference TRBV7-2 and TRBJ1-4): GAGVSQSPSNKVTEKGKDVELRCDPISGHTALYWYRQSLGQGLEFLIYFQGNSAPDKSGLPSDRFSAERTGGSVSTLTIQRTQQEDSAVYLCASSSRTASFEKLFFGSGTQLSVL.

This chain uses TRBV20-1 with TRBJ1-2; D is undetermined. V lost 4 bases to trimming and J lost 3 bases, with 12 bases between them. Per the germline V gene, CDR1 is DFQATT and CDR2 is SNEGSKA (reference sequence). This CDR3 has 13 residues. CDR3 sequence (DNA): TGCAGTGCTATTTCACAGAACTACTATGGCTACACCTTC. Translating it yields CSAISQNYYGYTF.

The genes are TRBV2 and TRBJ2-5; D possibly corresponds to TRBD2 (6 bases). The DNA end is more similar to TRBJ2-7, so the J call may be wrong. The CDR3 runs 15 residues. The germline CDR1 and CDR2 sequences are SNHLY and FYNNEI. CDR3 sequence reads: CASSVLGTGSSEQYF. Here the CDR3 DNA reads TGTGCCAGCAGTGTTTTGGGGACTGGCTCTTCCGAGCAGTACTTC.

The chain joins TRBV4-3 to TRBJ1-1; tentatively, D is TRBD1 (5 bases). This CDR3 has 14 amino acids. Germline V lookup: CDR1 LGHNA, CDR2 YSLEER. V lost 0 bases to trimming and J lost 5 bases, with 10 bases between them. The CDR3 DNA is TGCGCCAGCAGCCAAGATGTATGGGGGACTGAAGCTTTCTTT. Protein sequence: CASSQDVWGTEAFF.

To note about this clonotype: Relative to the germline gene, one junction end is altered; a read error may explain this. V is TRBV7-2 and J is TRBJ2-1, with a weak D call TRBD2 (7 bases). Germline assignment: CDR1 SGHTA and CDR2 FQGNSA. This CDR3 region has 20 residues. DNA for the CDR3: TGTGCCGGCAGCTTATTAGTAGGGCGGGGGCTACCCTTGCCCTACAATGAGCAGTTCTTC. It yields the protein CAGSLLVGRGLPLPYNEQFF.

The rearrangement joins TRBV6-2 or TRBV6-3 to TRBJ2-5; the D is unclear. The CDR3 has 14 amino acids. The V gene's germline CDR1 is MNHEY and CDR2 SVGEGT. V was shortened by 6 bases and J by 2 bases, with 13 bases between the two germline ends. CDR3 coding DNA: TGTGCCAGCAGAGGAATTAGCAGTCAAGAGACCCAGTACTTC. Protein product: CASRGISSQETQYF.

The chain employs TRBV6-5 and TRBJ1-1, with 8 bases fitting TRBD1. Germline V CDR1 and CDR2: MNHEY, SVGAGI. This CDR3 region has 15 residues. V dropped 5 bases and J dropped 3; count of bases not matched to a gene: 8. Written as DNA, the CDR3 is TGTGCCAGCAGTCGGGGGAACAGGGGGGACACTGAAGCTTTCTTT. It codes for CASSRGNRGDTEAFF.